This TCR beta chain comes out of a study of CD8 T cells in ankylosing spondylitis. Study findings and constraints: With a CD8+ phenotype, disease-linked clones were relatively rare in peripheral blood. Reportedly, disease-linked clones are significantly enriched in ankylosing spondylitis patients' matched synovial fluid. A number of the motif variants had already been described in reactive arthritis synovial fluid and blood. Fewer than ten highly homologous variants made up a TCR beta motif that seemed to typify ankylosing spondylitis blood.

V shed 5 bases and J 7 bases; nucleotides not matched to a gene: 8. Per germline, CDR1 SGHAT and CDR2 FQNNGV. The CDR3 contains 15 residues. Preparation of TCR beta libraries was done by quantitative 5'-RACE with molecular barcodes. TCRdb itself ran the 5' RACE reads through MiXCR, one entry per CDR3 protein. The sample carries about 750,000 distinct CDR3 sequences, over 15% recorded once. This clonotype was counted between two and nine times. The antigen is not known. The V call is TRBV11-2, the J call TRBJ2-1; 10 bases agree with TRBD2. The TCR originated in a male donor with ankylosing spondylitis. The sample comprised blood, either unsorted or a sorted T cell fraction (not recorded which). The CDR3 reads CASSRGTSVGNEQFF. DNA for the CDR3: TGTGCCAGCAGCCGAGGGACTAGCGTGGGGAATGAGCAGTTCTTC.